The rows below give T cell receptor beta chains drawn from one sample of a study of blood T cell repertoires in COVID-19. Some clones are missing from TCRdb's copy, which holds only in-frame ones; the method was immunoSEQ multiplex PCR. The data contain tens of thousands of clones, about 74% of them singletons. Input material: peripheral blood. Receptors originate from a woman aged 80 or over with acute or convalescent COVID-19. The CDR3 runs from the conserved cysteine through the conserved F or W. The D gene is left open where the match is weak. The listing skips clone size in some rows; elsewhere it reads once, few, many or a size class.

clone size	V gene	D gene	J gene	CDR3 DNA	CDR3 protein
.	TRBV6-5	.	TRBJ2-7	TGTGCCACCTCTTCCGGGGGGCGATCCTACGAGCAGTACTTC	CATSSGGRSYEQYF
.	TRBV7-8	TRBD1	TRBJ2-7	TGTGCCAGCAGCTTACAACCGGGACAGGGTTGGTCCGAGCAGTACTTC	CASSLQPGQGWSEQYF
.	TRBV21-1	.	TRBJ2-2	TGTGCCAGCAGCAAAGGTGGGGGGTGGTCCCCCGGGGAGCTGTTTTTT	CASSKGGGWSPGELFF
.	TRBV5-1	.	TRBJ2-2	TGCGCCAGCAGCCCCTCGGGGAGGAACACCGGGGAGCTGTTTTTT	CASSPSGRNTGELFF
.	TRBV27	.	TRBJ2-1	TGTGCCAGTAGAGGGGGTAATGAGCAGTTCTTC	CASRGGNEQFF
.	TRBV25-1	.	TRBJ2-5	TGTGCCAGCAGTAACTTCGGGAGCCAGGAGACCCAGTACTTC	CASSNFGSQETQYF
.	TRBV28	TRBD2	TRBJ2-3	TGTGCCAGCAGTCTTGGGACTAGCGGGAGGGCCCCGAAGCAGTATTTT	CASSLGTSGRAPKQYF
.	TRBV7-6	TRBD1	TRBJ2-7	TGTGCCAGCAGCTTAACTTCGGACAGGGAGAACGAGCAGTACTTC	CASSLTSDRENEQYF
.	TRBV18	TRBD1	TRBJ2-7	TGTGCCAGCTCACCAGGACAGGACGAGCAGTACTTC	CASSPGQDEQYF
.	TRBV4-1	.	TRBJ1-2	TGCGCCAGCAGCCAAATACAATCTCTCTATGGCTACACCTTC	CASSQIQSLYGYTF
.	TRBV28	TRBD2	TRBJ2-5	TGTGCCAGCAGCCGGGGGACTAGCGGGAGTGGGCTAGAGACCCAGTACTTC	CASSRGTSGSGLETQYF
.	TRBV18	TRBD1	TRBJ2-5	TGTGCCAGCTCACCCGGACAGGGCCAGACCCAGTACTTC	CASSPGQGQTQYF
.	TRBV6-8	.	TRBJ2-3	TGTGCCAGCAGTTACGCTAGCGCTGGCGATACGCAGTATTTT	CASSYASAGDTQYF
few	TRBV19	.	TRBJ1-5	TGTGCCAGTAGTACATACGACAGAGCCAATCAGCCCCAGCATTTT	CASSTYDRANQPQHF
many	TRBV19	.	TRBJ1-5	TGTGCCAGTAGTATAGGGGGGGGTTTCAATCAGCCCCAGCATTTT	CASSIGGGFNQPQHF